The clone carrying this T cell receptor beta chain was recorded only once. Its cognate antigen is unknown. The data are from a study of OX40 agonist ivuxolimab in advanced cancers. Sequenced by immunoSEQ multiplex PCR; TCRdb stores in-frame clones only, minus some. The sample holds 70,000 to 95,000 clones; approximately 79% are singletons and the top ten take 6.5% to 8%. Broader study findings: Average numbers of expanded clones were greater in CD8+ T cells than in CD4+. Nonresponders included some who also had low normalized T-cell clonal expansion.

Sampling times: baseline, cycle 4 day 1, cycle 7 day 1. CDR1 and CDR2 from the germline V gene are SGHRS and YFSETQ. The ends were cut back, 0 bases at V and 3 bases at J, with 10 bases in the middle. The CDR3 is 15 residues long. The chain uses TRBV5-1 and TRBJ2-1; weak D call: TRBD1 (5 bases). This material consisted of CD4+ or CD8+ T cells sorted from blood, taken in a trial of the OX40 agonist ivuxolimab. The source of this sequence is an adult with an advanced solid tumor such as melanoma, head and neck, liver or kidney cancer. Here the CDR3 reads CASSLGQGSYNEQFF. CDR3 coding DNA: TGCGCCAGCAGCTTGGGTCAGGGTAGCTACAATGAGCAGTTCTTC.